This TCR beta chain was identified in a study of breast tumors, draining lymph nodes, adjacent tissues. Overall study findings and caveats: Data fit most tumor T cells coming from lymph node, expanding in tumor. Luminal-like breast cancer showed significantly higher tumor–nontumor repertoire similarity than basal-like. Tumor TCR diversity was below lymph nodes but above nontumor tissue.

Breast cancer patients provided tissue from their axillary draining lymph nodes. Concerning this clonotype: Its antigen is as yet unknown.

Unmatched junction bases numbered 6, after V lost 7 bases and J lost 10 bases. The CDR3 runs 12 residues. Germline CDR1 SNHLY, CDR2 FYNNEI. TCRdb fed the multiplex PCR reads into MiXCR, producing one record per CDR3 protein. The sample holds a few hundred thousand distinct CDR3 sequences, less than 45% seen once. The V and J genes are TRBV2 and TRBJ2-5; 10 bases match TRBD2. This sequence was found in a female donor with breast cancer. Some clones in this sample may be carry-over from other donors' samples. Sequenced input: axillary lymph node tissue. The CDR3, as DNA: TGTGCCAGCAAACTCCAGCGGGAGGGCCAGTACTTC. Translated, it gives CASKLQREGQYF.